The 24 T cell receptor beta chains given below trace back to one sample, sequenced in a study of blood T cell repertoires in COVID-19. TCRdb's copy holds only in-frame clones and misses some; the assay was immunoSEQ multiplex PCR. The sample includes 180,000 or so clones, 80% to 90% of them seen just once. The sample was peripheral blood. These receptor sequences come from a middle-aged man who had recovered from COVID-19.

The rearrangement uses TRBV6-5 and TRBJ1-6; D gene ambiguous. The CDR3 is 13 amino acids. Trimming shortened V by 6 bases and J by 6 bases, and 9 bases separated the two germline ends. Germline V gene data show CDR1 as MNHEY and CDR2 as SVGAGI. CDR3 DNA sequence: TGTGCCAGCAGAGGCGGTCTTAATTCACCCCTCCACTTT. This encodes CASRGGLNSPLHF.

V is TRBV19 and J is TRBJ1-4, with a possible D match to TRBD1 (5 bases). Trimming took off 8 bases at V and 4 bases at J, with 20 bases between the two ends. Germline CDR1 and CDR2: LNHDA and SQIVND (reference sequence). The CDR3 covers 16 residues. The CDR3 loop reads CASFDSRGVGNEKLFF. CDR3 DNA sequence: TGTGCCAGTTTCGACAGCCGAGGAGTGGGTAATGAAAAACTGTTTTTT. The variable domain in full, completed from reference TRBV19 and TRBJ1-4, reads DGGITQSPKYLFRKEGQNVTLSCEQNLNHDAMYWYRQDPGQGLRLIYYSQIVNDFQKGDIAEGYSVSREKKESFPLTVTSAQKNPTAFYLCASFDSRGVGNEKLFFGSGTQLSVL.

The chain links TRBV6-5 to TRBJ2-1; 7 bases agree with TRBD1. The CDR3 runs to 14 residues. CDR1 and CDR2 (germline): MNHEY, SVGAGI. Germline trimming cut 5 bases from V and 5 bases from J; bases unmatched to any gene: 6. The CDR3 region has the DNA TGTGCCAGCAGTAGACAGGGCCAAAACAATGAGCAGTTCTTC. It codes for CASSRQGQNNEQFF.

This clone was detected only once. This chain joins TRBV4-1 and TRBJ2-4; 8 bases line up with TRBD1. The CDR3 spans 16 residues. Germline V gene sequence: CDR1 MGHRA, CDR2 YSYEKL. V trimming: 4 bases; J trimming: 3 bases; junction bases outside the gene matches: 8. The CDR3 coding sequence is TGCGCCAGCAGCCTTGGACAGGGCCCCCGCAAAAACATTCAGTACTTC. It yields the protein CASSLGQGPRKNIQYF.

The gene calls are TRBV29-1 and TRBJ2-2, with D tentatively TRBD1 (7 bases). Trimming removed 0 bases from V and 0 bases from J, with 11 bases in between. Germline values: CDR1 SQVTM, CDR2 ANQGSEA. The CDR3 consists of 16 residues. CDR3 sequence (DNA): TGCAGCGTTGAAGACAGGGGGGTTACGAACACCGGGGAGCTGTTTTTT. Translation gives CSVEDRGVTNTGELFF.

The chain links TRBV4-3 to TRBJ1-1, with a weak D call TRBD1 (6 bases). The CDR3 has 15 residues. Trimming stripped 1 base from V and 1 base from J, with 10 bases between. Germline assignment: CDR1 LGHNA and CDR2 YSLEER. The CDR3 DNA follows: TGCGCCAGCAGCCAAGGGTGGGGACAGAACACTGAAGCTTTCTTT. It specifies CASSQGWGQNTEAFF.

V usage is TRBV6-6 and J usage is TRBJ2-7, with D perhaps TRBD2 (5 bases). V was cut by 6 bases and J by 3 bases, with 21 bases left in between. Germline lookup yields CDR1 MNHNY and CDR2 SVGAGI (reference sequence). The CDR3 contains 16 residues. The CDR3 loop reads CASRPGERQTFYEQYF. CDR3 bases: TGTGCCAGCAGGCCCGGGGAGCGGCAGACCTTCTACGAGCAGTACTTC.

The chain employs TRBV2 and TRBJ2-5; D call uncertain. The V gene lost 6 bases and the J gene lost 2 bases, with 10 bases spanning the gap. CDR3 size: 13 residues. CDR1 SNHLY and CDR2 FYNNEI come from the germline V gene. The CDR3 DNA reads as TGTGCCAGCAGGTACATTCGACAAGAGACCCAGTACTTC. Its protein product is CASRYIRQETQYF.

This sequence joins TRBV14 and TRBJ1-4; no reliable D call. The V end was cut by 1 base, the J end by 11 bases, with 5 bases between. CDR1 and CDR2 from the germline V gene are SGHDN and FVKESK. The CDR3 sequence is 11 residues long. The CDR3 reads CASSQVGKLFF. The CDR3 DNA follows: TGTGCCAGCAGCCAAGTCGGGAAACTGTTTTTT.

V is TRBV28 and J is TRBJ1-5; 9 nucleotides match TRBD1. V lost 6 bases, J lost 7 bases, and 16 bases stayed unmatched. This CDR3 is 17 amino acids long. Germline CDR1 is MDHEN and CDR2 is SYDVKM. The CDR3 nucleotides read TGTGCCAGCAGCCACCTCGCCATCGGGACAGGGAAGCAGCCCCAGCATTTT. This sequence encodes CASSHLAIGTGKQPQHF.

This chain joins TRBV29-1 and TRBJ2-3, with D maybe TRBD1 (5 bases). V gave up 7 bases and J gave up 3 bases, with 17 bases separating them. Germline CDR1 and CDR2: SQVTM and ANQGSEA. This CDR3 is 14 amino acids long. The CDR3 nucleotides read TGCAGCGGGCGGATAGGACCAGGGACAGATACGCAGTATTTT. Its protein is CSGRIGPGTDTQYF.

There are a few counts of this clone. The chain combines TRBV4-2 with TRBJ2-2, with TRBD2 as a possible D gene (6 bases). The CDR3 length is 16 residues. Deletions cut 1 base from V and 10 bases from J, with 19 bases between. Germline-derived CDR1 and CDR2 are LGHNA and YNFKEQ. As DNA, the CDR3 is TGTGCCAGCAGCCAAGCGGCGGGGTTTCCACCGGAGGAGCTGTTTTTT. Its translation: CASSQAAGFPPEELFF.

This clone has just one count. The genes are TRBV28 and TRBJ2-2, with 9 bases matching TRBD2. The germline V gene encodes CDR1 MDHEN and CDR2 SYDVKM. Unmatched junction bases numbered 6, after V lost 5 bases and J lost 5 bases. The CDR3 contains 15 residues. CDR3 region: CASSRSGRFTGELFF. The CDR3 coding sequence is TGTGCCAGCAGTCGGAGCGGGAGGTTTACCGGGGAGCTGTTTTTT.

The V call is TRBV27, the J call TRBJ1-1; no clear D. Trimming took 6 bases from V and 3 from J, leaving 11 bases between them. Germline CDR1 reads MNHEY; CDR2 reads SMNVEV (reference sequence). This CDR3 region has 13 residues. CDR3 sequence reads: CASSPGRDTEAFF. In nucleotides, the CDR3 is TGTGCCAGCAGCCCGGGGAGGGACACTGAAGCTTTCTTT.

The V gene is TRBV7-2, the J gene TRBJ2-7, with 7 bases lining up with TRBD1. Germline V gene data show CDR1 as SGHTA and CDR2 as FQGNSA. With V trimmed by 5 bases and J by 0 bases, 7 bases remained unmatched. The CDR3 is made up of 15 amino acids. The DNA of the CDR3 is TGTGCCAGCAGCCGGTCGACAGGGTCCTCCTACGAGCAGTACTTC. Translating gives CASSRSTGSSYEQYF.

This clone was observed once. The chain links TRBV24-1 to TRBJ1-2; perhaps TRBD1 as D (6 bases). From germline, CDR1 is KGHDR and CDR2 SFDVKD. CDR3 length: 14 residues. V was trimmed by 4 bases and J by 4 bases, leaving 12 bases between them. The CDR3 DNA reads TGTGCCACCAGTGAAGTTCCAGGGGTCTATGGCTACACCTTC. Translating gives CATSEVPGVYGYTF.

V and J are TRBV7-8 and TRBJ1-6; tentative D call: TRBD1 (5 bases). The CDR3 extends over 14 amino acids. CDR1 SGHVS and CDR2 FQNEAQ come from the germline V gene. Trimming left V 0 bases short and J 6 bases short, with 6 bases between. The CDR3 DNA reads as TGTGCCAGCAGCTTAGCCAGGGCTAATTCACCCCTCCACTTT. Translation gives CASSLARANSPLHF.

The genes are TRBV27 and TRBJ2-7; 10 bases map to TRBD2. J gave up 1 base and V 6 bases, and 6 bases lay outside the gene matches. Germline lookup yields CDR1 MNHEY and CDR2 SMNVEV (reference sequence). The CDR3 spans 15 residues. CDR3 nucleotides: TGTGCCAGCAGAGGGTGGACTAGCGGATCCTACGAGCAGTACTTC. Its translation: CASRGWTSGSYEQYF.

V gene TRBV27 combines with J gene TRBJ2-2; TRBD2 matches 13 bases. There are 15 residues in the CDR3. Germline lookup yields CDR1 MNHEY and CDR2 SMNVEV (reference sequence). V shed 5 bases, J shed 4 bases, and the junction held 1 base outside the gene matches. CDR3 amino acids: CASSGLAGATGELFF. The CDR3 bases are TGTGCCAGCAGTGGACTAGCGGGGGCCACCGGGGAGCTGTTTTTT.

This clone was counted once. The rearrangement joins TRBV6-5 to TRBJ2-2, with TRBD2 matching over 9 bases. CDR1 MNHEY and CDR2 SVGAGI come from the germline V gene. The trim removed 9 bases at V and 6 bases at J, leaving 2 bases unmatched. This CDR3 has 12 residues. The CDR3 protein is CASLAGSGELFF. CDR3 DNA sequence: TGTGCCAGTCTAGCGGGGTCCGGGGAGCTGTTTTTT.

The chain uses TRBV10-3 and TRBJ1-1; D is unclear. V was clipped by 2 bases and J by 2 bases, with 12 bases between them. This CDR3 comprises 15 residues. CDR1 is ENHRY and CDR2 is SYGVKD in the germline V gene. The CDR3 sequence is CAISELMGPNTEAFF. CDR3 sequence (DNA): TGTGCCATCAGTGAGCTTATGGGCCCTAACACTGAAGCTTTCTTT.

Only one count was recorded for this clone. The chain links TRBV4-2 to TRBJ1-3; D unclear. Deletions cut 8 bases from V and 0 bases from J, with 11 bases between. CDR1 is LGHNA, CDR2 YNFKEQ, per germline. CDR3 length: 14 residues. The CDR3 DNA reads TGTGCCAGCCGAGACTTAGTCTCTGGAAACACCATATATTTT. This codes for CASRDLVSGNTIYF.

The rearrangement uses TRBV30 and TRBJ2-3; TRBD2 matches 7 bases. Germline V CDR1 and CDR2: GTSNPN, SVGIG (reference sequence). After removal of 4 bases from V and 5 bases from J, the junction contained 9 bases not matched to a gene. The length of the CDR3 is 14 residues. CDR3 bases: TGTGCCTGGACGCGGGCTCGCGGGGGAGATACGCAGTATTTT. This gives the protein CAWTRARGGDTQYF.

The V gene is TRBV4-3, the J gene TRBJ2-7; D may be TRBD2 (5 bases). Germline V gene sequence: CDR1 LGHNA, CDR2 YSLEER. V lost 0 bases, J lost 2 bases, and 8 bases lay in between. This CDR3 is built from 14 residues. CDR3 region: CASSQDIGTYEQYF. The CDR3 DNA sequence: TGCGCCAGCAGCCAAGATATCGGGACCTACGAGCAGTACTTC.